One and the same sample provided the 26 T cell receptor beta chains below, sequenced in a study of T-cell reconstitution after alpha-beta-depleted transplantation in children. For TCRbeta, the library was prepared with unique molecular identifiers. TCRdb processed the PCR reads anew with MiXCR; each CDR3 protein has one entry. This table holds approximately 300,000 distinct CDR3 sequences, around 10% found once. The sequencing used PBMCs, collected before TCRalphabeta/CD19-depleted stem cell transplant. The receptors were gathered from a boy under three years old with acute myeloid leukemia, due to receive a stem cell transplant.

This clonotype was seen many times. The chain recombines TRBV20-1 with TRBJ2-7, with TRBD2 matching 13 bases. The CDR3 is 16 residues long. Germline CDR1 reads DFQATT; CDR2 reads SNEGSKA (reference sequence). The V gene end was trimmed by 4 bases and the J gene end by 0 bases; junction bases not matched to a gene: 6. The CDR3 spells CSATGLAGEHSYEQYF. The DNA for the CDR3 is TGCAGTGCTACCGGACTAGCGGGGGAACACTCCTACGAGCAGTACTTC.

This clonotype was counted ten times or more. CDR3 sequence (DNA): TGCAGTGCTAGAGATCGAGCGGGGGCCTACCAAGAGACCCAGTACTTC. This sequence encodes CSARDRAGAYQETQYF. The V and J genes are TRBV20-1 and TRBJ2-5, with 8 positions matching TRBD2. V shed 0 bases and J 0 bases; nucleotides not matched to a gene: 6. The CDR3 is 16 residues long. Germline CDR1 DFQATT, CDR2 SNEGSKA (reference sequence).

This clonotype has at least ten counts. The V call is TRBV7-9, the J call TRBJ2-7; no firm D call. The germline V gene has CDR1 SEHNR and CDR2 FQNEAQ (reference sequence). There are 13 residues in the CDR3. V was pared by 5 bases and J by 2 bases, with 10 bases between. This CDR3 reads CASSPPGAYEQYF. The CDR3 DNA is TGTGCCAGCAGCCCGCCAGGAGCCTACGAGCAGTACTTC.

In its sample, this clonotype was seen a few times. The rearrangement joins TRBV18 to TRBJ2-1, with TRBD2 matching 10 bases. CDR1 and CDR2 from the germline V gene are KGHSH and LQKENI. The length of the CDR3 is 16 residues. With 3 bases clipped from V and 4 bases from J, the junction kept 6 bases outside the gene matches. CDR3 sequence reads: CASSPGLAERYNEQFF. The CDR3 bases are TGTGCCAGCTCACCCGGACTAGCGGAGAGGTACAATGAGCAGTTCTTC.

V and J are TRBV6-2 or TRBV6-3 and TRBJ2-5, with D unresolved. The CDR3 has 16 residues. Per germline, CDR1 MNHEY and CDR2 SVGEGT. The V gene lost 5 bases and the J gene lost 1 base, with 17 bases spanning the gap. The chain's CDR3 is CASSGWLVWRQETQYF. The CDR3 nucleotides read TGTGCCAGCAGTGGTTGGTTGGTATGGCGCCAAGAGACCCAGTACTTC.

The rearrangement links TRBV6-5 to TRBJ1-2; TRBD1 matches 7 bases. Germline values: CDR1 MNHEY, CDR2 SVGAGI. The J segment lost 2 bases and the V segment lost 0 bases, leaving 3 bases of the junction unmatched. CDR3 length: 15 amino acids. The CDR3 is CASSYSDRANYGYTF. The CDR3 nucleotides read TGTGCCAGCAGTTACTCCGACAGGGCGAACTATGGCTACACCTTC.

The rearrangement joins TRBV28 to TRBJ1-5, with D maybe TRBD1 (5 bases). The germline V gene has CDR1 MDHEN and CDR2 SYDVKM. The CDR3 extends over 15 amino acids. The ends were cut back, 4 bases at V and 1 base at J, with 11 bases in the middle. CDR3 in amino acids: CASSSGPLSNQPQHF. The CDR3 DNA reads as TGTGCCAGCAGTTCGGGACCGCTGAGCAATCAGCCCCAGCATTTT. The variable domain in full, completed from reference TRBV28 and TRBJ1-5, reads DVKVTQSSRYLVKRTGEKVFLECVQDMDHENMFWYRQDPGLGLRLIYFSYDVKMKEKGDIPEGYSVSREKKERFSLILESASTNQTSMYLCASSSGPLSNQPQHFGDGTRLSIL.

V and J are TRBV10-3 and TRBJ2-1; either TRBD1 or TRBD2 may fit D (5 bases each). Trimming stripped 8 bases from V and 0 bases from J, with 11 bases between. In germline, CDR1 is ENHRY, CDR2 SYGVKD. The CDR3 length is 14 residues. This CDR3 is CAIGTLSSYNEQFF. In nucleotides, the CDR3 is TGTGCCATCGGGACCCTGAGCTCCTACAATGAGCAGTTCTTC.

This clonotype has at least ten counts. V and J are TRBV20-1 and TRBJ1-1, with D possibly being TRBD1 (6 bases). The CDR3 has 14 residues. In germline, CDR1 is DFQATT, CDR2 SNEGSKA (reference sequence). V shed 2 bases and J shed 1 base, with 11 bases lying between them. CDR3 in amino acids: CSARYSQGNTEAFF. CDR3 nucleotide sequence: TGCAGTGCTAGATACTCACAGGGGAACACTGAAGCTTTCTTT.

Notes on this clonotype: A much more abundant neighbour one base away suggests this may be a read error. This chain's CDR3 is CASSLGLAGSTLTYKQYF. DNA of the CDR3: TGTGCCAGCAGCTTAGGGCTAGCGGGCTCAACTCTAACCTACAAGCAGTACTTC. The rearrangement uses TRBV7-8 and TRBJ2-7, with TRBD2 identical over 8 bases. This CDR3 has 18 residues. CDR1 is SGHVS, CDR2 FQNEAQ, per germline.

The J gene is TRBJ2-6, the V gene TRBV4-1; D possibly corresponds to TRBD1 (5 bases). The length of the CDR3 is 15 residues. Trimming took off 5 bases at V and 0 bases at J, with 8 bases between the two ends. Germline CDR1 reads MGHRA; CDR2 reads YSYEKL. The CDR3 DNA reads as TGCGCCAGCAGCTGGGGCTTCTCTGGGGCCAACGTCCTGACTTTC. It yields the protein CASSWGFSGANVLTF.

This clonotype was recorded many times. As DNA, the CDR3 is TGTGCCAGCAGTTACTCGAAGGCAGGGGTCGCCAAAAACATTCAGTACTTC. Its protein product is CASSYSKAGVAKNIQYF. The chain uses TRBV6-5 and TRBJ2-4, with D maybe TRBD1 (6 bases). Per the germline V gene, CDR1 is MNHEY and CDR2 is SVGAGI. V lost 0 bases and J 1 base, leaving 13 bases between the germline ends. This CDR3 has 17 residues.

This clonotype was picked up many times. CDR3 sequence: CASFYWLYYEQYF. The CDR3 DNA sequence: TGTGCCAGCTTTTATTGGCTCTACTACGAGCAGTACTTC. The chain couples TRBV2 to TRBJ2-7; D gene uncertain. V gave up 8 bases and J gave up 3 bases, with 14 bases separating them. Germline V gene lookup returns CDR1 SNHLY and CDR2 FYNNEI. The CDR3 spans 13 residues.

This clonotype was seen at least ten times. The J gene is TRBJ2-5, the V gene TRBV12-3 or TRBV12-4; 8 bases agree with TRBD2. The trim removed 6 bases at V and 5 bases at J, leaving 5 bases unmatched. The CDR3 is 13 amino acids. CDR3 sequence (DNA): TGTGCCAGCAGGGGGACTAGTAGGGAGACCCAGTACTTC. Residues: CASRGTSRETQYF.

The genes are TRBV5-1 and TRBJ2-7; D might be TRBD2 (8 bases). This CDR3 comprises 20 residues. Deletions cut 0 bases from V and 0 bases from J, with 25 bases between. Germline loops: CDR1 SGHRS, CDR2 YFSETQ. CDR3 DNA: TGCGCCAGCAGCTTGGGGTCAGACACAGGGGAGCGGGAGAGCTCCTACGAGCAGTACTTC. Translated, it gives CASSLGSDTGERESSYEQYF.

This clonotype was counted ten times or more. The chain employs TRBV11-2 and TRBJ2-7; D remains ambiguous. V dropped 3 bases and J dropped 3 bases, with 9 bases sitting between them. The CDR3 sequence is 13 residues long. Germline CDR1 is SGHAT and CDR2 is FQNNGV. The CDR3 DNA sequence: TGTGCCAGCAGCTTCTCAGGTTACTACGAGCAGTACTTC. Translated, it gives CASSFSGYYEQYF. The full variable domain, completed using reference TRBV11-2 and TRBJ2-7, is EAGVAQSPRYKIIEKRQSVAFWCNPISGHATLYWYQQILGQGPKLLIQFQNNGVVDDSQLPKDRFSAERLKGVDSTLKIQPAKLEDSAVYLCASSFSGYYEQYFGPGTRLTVT.

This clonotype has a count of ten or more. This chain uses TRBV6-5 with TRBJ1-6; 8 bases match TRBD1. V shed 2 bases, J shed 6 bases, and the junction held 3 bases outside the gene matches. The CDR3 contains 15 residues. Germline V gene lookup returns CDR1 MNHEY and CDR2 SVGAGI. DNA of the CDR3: TGTGCCAGCAGTTACCCGGGACAGGTTAATTCACCCCTCCACTTT. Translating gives CASSYPGQVNSPLHF.

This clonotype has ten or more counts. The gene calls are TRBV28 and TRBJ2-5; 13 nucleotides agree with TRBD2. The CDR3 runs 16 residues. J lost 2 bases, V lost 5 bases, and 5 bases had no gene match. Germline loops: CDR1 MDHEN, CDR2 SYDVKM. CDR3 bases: TGTGCCAGCAGTCTGGGACTAGCGGGAAAACAAGAGACCCAGTACTTC. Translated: CASSLGLAGKQETQYF.

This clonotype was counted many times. This chain's CDR3 is CASSLPLGPNYGYTF. The CDR3 DNA reads TGTGCCAGCAGCCTACCCCTAGGGCCTAACTATGGCTACACCTTC. The rearrangement uses TRBV7-9 and TRBJ1-2; D call uncertain. This CDR3 region has 15 residues. In germline, CDR1 is SEHNR, CDR2 FQNEAQ (reference sequence). Trimming took off 5 bases at V and 0 bases at J, with 13 bases between the two ends.

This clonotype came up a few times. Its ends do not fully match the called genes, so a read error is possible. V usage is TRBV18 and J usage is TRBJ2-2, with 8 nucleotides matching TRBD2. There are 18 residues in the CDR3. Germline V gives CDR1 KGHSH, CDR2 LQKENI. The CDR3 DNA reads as TGTGCCAGCTCACCACGGGCCAGCGGGAGTACGAACACCGTGGAGCTGTTTTTT. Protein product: CASSPRASGSTNTVELFF.

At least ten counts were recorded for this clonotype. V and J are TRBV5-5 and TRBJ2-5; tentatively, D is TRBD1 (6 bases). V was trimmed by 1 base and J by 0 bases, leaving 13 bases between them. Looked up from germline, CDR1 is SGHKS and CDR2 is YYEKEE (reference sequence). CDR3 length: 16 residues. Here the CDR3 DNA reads TGTGCCAGCAGCTTGACCCCGACAGGCTACCAAGAGACCCAGTACTTC. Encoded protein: CASSLTPTGYQETQYF. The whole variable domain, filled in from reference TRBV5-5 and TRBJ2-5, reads DAGVTQSPTHLIKTRGQQVTLRCSPISGHKSVSWYQQVLGQGPQFIFQYYEKEERGRGNFPDRFSARQFPNYSSELNVNALLLGDSALYLCASSLTPTGYQETQYFGPGTRLLVL.

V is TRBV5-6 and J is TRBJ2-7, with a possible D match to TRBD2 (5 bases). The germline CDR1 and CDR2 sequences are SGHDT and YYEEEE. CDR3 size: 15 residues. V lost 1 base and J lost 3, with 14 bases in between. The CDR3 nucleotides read TGTGCCAGCAGCTTGAATATGGAGGCCTACTACGAGCAGTACTTC. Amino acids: CASSLNMEAYYEQYF. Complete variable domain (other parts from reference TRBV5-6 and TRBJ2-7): DAGVTQSPTHLIKTRGQQVTLRCSPKSGHDTVSWYQQALGQGPQFIFQYYEEEERQRGNFPDRFSGHQFPNYSSELNVNALLLGDSALYLCASSLNMEAYYEQYFGPGTRLTVT.

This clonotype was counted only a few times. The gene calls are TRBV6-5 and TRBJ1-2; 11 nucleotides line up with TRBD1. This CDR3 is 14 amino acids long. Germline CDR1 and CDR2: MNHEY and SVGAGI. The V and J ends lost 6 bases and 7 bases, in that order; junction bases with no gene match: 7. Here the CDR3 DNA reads TGTGCCAGCAGGGCCGGACAGGGGGCGACTGGCTACACCTTC. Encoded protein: CASRAGQGATGYTF.

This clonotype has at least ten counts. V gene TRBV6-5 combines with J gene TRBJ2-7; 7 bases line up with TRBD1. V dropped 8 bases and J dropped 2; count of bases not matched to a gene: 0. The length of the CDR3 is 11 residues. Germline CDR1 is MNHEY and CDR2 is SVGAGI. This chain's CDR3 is CASQGAYEQYF. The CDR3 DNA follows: TGTGCCAGCCAGGGGGCCTACGAGCAGTACTTC.

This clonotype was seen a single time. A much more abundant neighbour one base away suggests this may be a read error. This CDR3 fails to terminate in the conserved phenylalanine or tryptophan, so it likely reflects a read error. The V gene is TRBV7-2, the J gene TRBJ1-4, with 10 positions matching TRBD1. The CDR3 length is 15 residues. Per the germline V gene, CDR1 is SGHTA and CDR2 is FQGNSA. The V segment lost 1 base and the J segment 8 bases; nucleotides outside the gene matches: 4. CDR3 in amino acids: CASSLGRDRGEKLFL. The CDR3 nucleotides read TGTGCCAGCAGCTTAGGCCGGGACAGGGGAGAAAAACTGTTTCTT.

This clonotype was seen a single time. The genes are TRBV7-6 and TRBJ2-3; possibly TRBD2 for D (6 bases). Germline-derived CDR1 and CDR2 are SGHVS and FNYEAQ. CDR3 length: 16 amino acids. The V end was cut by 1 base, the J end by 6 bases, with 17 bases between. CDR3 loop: CASSLEAGNTQDTQYF. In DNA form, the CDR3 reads TGTGCCAGCAGCTTAGAGGCGGGAAATACCCAGGATACGCAGTATTTT.